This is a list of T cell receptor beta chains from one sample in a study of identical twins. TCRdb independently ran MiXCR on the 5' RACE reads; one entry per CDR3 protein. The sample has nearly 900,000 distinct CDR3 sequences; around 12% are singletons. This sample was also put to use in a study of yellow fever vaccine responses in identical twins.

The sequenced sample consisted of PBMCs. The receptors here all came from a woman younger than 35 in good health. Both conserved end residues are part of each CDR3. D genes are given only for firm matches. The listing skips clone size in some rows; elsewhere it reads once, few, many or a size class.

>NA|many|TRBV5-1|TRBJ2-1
CASSLGGTQMAGEQFF
TGCGCCAGCAGCTTGGGGGGGACACAAATGGCCGGTGAGCAGTTCTTC
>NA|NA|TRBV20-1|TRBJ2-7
CSARDSQRPSEEQYF
TGCAGTGCTAGAGATTCGCAGCGTCCTTCAGAAGAGCAGTACTTC
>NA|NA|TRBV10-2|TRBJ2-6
CASSEKRAAGANVLTF
TGCGCCAGCAGTGAGAAGCGGGCAGCTGGGGCCAACGTCCTGACTTTC
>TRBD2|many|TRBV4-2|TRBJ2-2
CASSQIGLATGELFF
TGTGCCAGCAGCCAGATTGGACTAGCCACCGGGGAGCTGTTTTTT
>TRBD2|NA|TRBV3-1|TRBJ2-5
CASSQRTSPSQETQYF
TGTGCCAGCAGCCAACGGACTAGCCCCTCGCAAGAGACCCAGTACTTC
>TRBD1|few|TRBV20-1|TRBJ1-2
CSARAQDRGFGYGYTF
TGCAGTGCTAGAGCTCAGGACAGGGGATTTGGGTATGGCTACACCTTC
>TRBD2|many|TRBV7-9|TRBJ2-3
CASSLGTSGTDTQYF
TGTGCCAGCAGTTTAGGGACTAGCGGGACAGATACGCAGTATTTT
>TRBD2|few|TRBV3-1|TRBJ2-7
CASSPGTRVEQYF
TGTGCCAGCAGCCCCGGGACTAGAGTCGAGCAGTACTTC
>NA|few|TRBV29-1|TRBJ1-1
CSVEVGRGSRFTEAFF
TGCAGCGTTGAAGTCGGGAGGGGTTCTCGGTTCACTGAAGCTTTCTTT
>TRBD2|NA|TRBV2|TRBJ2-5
CASSGGLAGETQYF
TGTGCCAGCAGTGGGGGACTAGCGGGAGAGACCCAGTACTTC
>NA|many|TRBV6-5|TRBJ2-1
CASSYSSQHGEQFF
TGTGCCAGCAGTTATAGTTCACAGCACGGGGAGCAGTTCTTC
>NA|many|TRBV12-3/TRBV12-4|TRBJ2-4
CASSFGGLGDIQYF
TGTGCCAGCAGTTTTGGGGGGCTGGGGGACATTCAGTACTTC
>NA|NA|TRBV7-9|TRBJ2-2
CASSFPVGSGELFF
TGTGCCAGCAGCTTTCCGGTGGGTTCCGGGGAGCTGTTTTTT
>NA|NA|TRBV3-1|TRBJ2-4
CASSQVVSARLNIQYF
TGTGCCAGCAGCCAAGTGGTGTCAGCAAGACTAAACATTCAGTACTTC
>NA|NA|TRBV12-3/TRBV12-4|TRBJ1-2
CASSWADNGYTF
TGTGCCAGCAGTTGGGCCGACAATGGCTACACCTTC